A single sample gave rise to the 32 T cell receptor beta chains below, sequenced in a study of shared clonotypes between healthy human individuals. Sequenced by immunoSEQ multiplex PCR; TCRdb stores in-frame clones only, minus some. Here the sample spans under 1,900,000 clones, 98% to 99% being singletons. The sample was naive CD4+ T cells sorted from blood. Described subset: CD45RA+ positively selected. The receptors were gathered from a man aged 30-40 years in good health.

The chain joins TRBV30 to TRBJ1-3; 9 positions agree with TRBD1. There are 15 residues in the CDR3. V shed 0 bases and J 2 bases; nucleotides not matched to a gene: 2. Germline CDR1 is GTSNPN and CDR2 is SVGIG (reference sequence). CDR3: CAWSVRQGAGNTIYF. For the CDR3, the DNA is TGTGCCTGGAGTGTTCGACAGGGGGCTGGAAACACCATATATTTT.

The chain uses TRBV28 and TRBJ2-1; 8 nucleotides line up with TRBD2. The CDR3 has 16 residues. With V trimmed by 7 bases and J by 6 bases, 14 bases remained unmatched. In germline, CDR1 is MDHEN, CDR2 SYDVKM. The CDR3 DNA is TGTGCCAGCACTTTTTCCGGGACTAGTTTTTTCAATGAGCAGTTCTTC. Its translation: CASTFSGTSFFNEQFF.

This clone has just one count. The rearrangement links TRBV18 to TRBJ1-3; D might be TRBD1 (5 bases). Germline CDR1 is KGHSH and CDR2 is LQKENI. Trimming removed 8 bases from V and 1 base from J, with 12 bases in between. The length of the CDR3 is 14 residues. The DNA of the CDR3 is TGTGCCAGCAAACCTGGGGGATCTGGAAACACCATATATTTT. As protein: CASKPGGSGNTIYF.

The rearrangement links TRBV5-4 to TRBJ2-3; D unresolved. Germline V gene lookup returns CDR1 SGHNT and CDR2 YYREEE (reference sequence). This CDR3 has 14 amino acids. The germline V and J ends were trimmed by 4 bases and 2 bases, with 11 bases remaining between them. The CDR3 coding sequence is TGTGCCAGCAGCATCGAGTCGACCACAGATACGCAGTATTTT. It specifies CASSIESTTDTQYF.

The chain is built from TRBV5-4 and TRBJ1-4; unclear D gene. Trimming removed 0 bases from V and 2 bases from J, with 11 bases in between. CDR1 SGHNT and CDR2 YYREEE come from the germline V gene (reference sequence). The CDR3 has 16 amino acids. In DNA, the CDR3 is TGTGCCAGCAGCTTGGAACCACGTGGGACTAATGAAAAACTGTTTTTT. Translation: CASSLEPRGTNEKLFF.

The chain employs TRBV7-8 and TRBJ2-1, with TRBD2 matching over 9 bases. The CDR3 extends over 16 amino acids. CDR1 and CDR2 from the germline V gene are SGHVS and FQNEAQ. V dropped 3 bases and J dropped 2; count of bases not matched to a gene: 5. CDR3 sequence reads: CASSLVAGAAYNEQFF. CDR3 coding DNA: TGTGCCAGCAGCTTGGTAGCGGGAGCCGCCTACAATGAGCAGTTCTTC. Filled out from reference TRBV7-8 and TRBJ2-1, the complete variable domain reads GAGVSQSPRYKVAKRGQDVALRCDPISGHVSLFWYQQALGQGPEFLTYFQNEAQLDKSGLPSDRFFAERPEGSVSTLKIQRTQQEDSAVYLCASSLVAGAAYNEQFFGPGTRLTVL.

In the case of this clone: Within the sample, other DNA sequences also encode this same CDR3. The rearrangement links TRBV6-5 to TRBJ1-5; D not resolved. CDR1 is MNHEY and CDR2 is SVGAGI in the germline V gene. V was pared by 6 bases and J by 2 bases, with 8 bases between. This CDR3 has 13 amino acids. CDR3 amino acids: CASRGAGNQPQHF. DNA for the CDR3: TGTGCCAGCAGGGGAGCTGGCAATCAGCCCCAGCATTTT.

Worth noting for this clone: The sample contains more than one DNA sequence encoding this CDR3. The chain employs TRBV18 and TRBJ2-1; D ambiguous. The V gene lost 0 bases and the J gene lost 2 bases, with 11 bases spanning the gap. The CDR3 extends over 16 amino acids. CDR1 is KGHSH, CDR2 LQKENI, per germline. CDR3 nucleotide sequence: TGTGCCAGCTCACCACCGGGCCAGAGAGCCTACAATGAGCAGTTCTTC. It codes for CASSPPGQRAYNEQFF.

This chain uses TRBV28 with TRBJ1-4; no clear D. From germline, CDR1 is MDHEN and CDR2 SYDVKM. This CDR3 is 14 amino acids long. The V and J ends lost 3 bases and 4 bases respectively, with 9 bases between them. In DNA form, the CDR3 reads TGTGCCAGCAGTTTGTCAGGCTTTAATGAAAAACTGTTTTTT. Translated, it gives CASSLSGFNEKLFF.

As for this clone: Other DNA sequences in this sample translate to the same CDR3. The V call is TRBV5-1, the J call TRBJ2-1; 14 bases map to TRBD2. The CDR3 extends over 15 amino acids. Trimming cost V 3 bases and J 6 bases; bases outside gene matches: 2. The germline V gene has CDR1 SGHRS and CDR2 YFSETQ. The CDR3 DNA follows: TGCGCCAGCAGCTCCGGACTAGCGGGAGGCAATGAGCAGTTCTTC. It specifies CASSSGLAGGNEQFF.

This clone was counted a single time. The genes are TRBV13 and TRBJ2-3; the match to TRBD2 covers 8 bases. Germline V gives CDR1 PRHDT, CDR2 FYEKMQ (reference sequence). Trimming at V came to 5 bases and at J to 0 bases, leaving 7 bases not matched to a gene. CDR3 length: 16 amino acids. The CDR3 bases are TGTGCCAGCAGCGGAGGACTAGCCCCTAGCACAGATACGCAGTATTTT. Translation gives CASSGGLAPSTDTQYF.

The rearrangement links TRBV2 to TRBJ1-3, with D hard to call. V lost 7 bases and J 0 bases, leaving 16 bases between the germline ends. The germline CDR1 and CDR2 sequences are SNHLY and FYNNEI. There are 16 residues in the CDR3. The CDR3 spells CASTLRIRSSGNTIYF. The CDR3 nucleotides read TGTGCCAGCACCTTGAGAATCAGGAGCTCTGGAAACACCATATATTTT.

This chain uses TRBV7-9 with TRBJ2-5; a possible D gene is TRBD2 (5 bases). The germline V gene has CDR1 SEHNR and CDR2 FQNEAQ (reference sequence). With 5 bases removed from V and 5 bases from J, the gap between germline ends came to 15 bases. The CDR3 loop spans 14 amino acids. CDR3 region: CASSLLGKGETQYF. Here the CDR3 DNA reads TGTGCCAGCAGCCTACTAGGTAAAGGGGAGACCCAGTACTTC.

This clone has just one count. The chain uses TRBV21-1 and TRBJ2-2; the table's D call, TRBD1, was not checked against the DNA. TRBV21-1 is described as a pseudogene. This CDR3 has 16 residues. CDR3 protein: CASSLRDSPNTGELFF. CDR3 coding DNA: TGTGCCAGCAGTCTACGGGACAGCCCGAACACCGGGGAGCTGTTTTTT.

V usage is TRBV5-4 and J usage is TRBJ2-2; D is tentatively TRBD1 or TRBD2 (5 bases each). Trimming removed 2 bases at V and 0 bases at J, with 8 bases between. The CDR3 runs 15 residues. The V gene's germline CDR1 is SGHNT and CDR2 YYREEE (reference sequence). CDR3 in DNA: TGTGCCAGCAGCTTTGGGGGTCCGAACACCGGGGAGCTGTTTTTT. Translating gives CASSFGGPNTGELFF.

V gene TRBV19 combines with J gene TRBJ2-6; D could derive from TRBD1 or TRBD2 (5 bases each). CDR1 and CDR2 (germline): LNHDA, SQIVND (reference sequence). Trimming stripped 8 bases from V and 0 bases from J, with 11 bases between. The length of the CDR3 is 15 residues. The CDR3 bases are TGTGCCAGTGGGGGTCAGAGCTCTGGGGCCAACGTCCTGACTTTC. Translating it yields CASGGQSSGANVLTF.

CDR3 DNA sequence: TGTGCCAGTAGTATTTGGACAGGGGCTGGGGCCAACGTCCTGACTTTC. Its translation is CASSIWTGAGANVLTF. The chain carries TRBV19 and TRBJ2-6; 9 positions match TRBD1. With V trimmed by 3 bases and J by 2 bases, 2 bases remained unmatched. CDR1 and CDR2 from the germline V gene are LNHDA and SQIVND (reference sequence). The CDR3 runs to 16 residues.

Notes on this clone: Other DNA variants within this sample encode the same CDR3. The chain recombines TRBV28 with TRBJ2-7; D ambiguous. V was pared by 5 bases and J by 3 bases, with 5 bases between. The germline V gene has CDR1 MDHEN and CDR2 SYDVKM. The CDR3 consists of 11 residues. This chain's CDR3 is CASSLIYEQYF. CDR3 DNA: TGTGCCAGCAGTCTAATCTACGAGCAGTACTTC.

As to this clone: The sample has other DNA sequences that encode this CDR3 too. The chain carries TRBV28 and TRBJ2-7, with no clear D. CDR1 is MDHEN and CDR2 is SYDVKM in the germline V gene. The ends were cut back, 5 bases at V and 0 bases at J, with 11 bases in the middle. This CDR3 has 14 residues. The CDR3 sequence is CASSLPGSSYEQYF. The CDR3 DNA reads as TGTGCCAGCAGTCTGCCGGGCAGCTCCTACGAGCAGTACTTC.

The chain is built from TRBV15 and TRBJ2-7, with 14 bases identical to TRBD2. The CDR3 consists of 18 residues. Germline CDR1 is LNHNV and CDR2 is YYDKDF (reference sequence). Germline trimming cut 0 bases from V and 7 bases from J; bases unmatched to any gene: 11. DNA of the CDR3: TGTGCCACCAGCAGAGACCGGGCTACGGGACTAGCGGGAGTTGAGCAGTACTTC. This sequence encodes CATSRDRATGLAGVEQYF.

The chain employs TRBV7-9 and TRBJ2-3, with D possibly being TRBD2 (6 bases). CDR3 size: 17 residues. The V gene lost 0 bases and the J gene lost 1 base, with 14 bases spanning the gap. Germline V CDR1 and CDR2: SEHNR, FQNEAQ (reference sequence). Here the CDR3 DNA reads TGTGCCAGCAGCTTAGCGCGGCTAGCGCAACGCACAGATACGCAGTATTTT. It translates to CASSLARLAQRTDTQYF.

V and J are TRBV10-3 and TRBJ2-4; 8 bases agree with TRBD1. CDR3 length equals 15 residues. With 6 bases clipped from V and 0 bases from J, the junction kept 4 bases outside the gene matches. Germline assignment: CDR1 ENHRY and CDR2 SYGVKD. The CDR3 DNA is TGTGCCATCAGGACAGGGGAAGTAGCCAAAAACATTCAGTACTTC. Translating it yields CAIRTGEVAKNIQYF.

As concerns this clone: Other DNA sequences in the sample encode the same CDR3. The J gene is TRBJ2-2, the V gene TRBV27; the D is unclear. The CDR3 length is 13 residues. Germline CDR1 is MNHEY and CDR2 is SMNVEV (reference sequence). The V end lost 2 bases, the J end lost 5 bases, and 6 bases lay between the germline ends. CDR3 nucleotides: TGTGCCAGCAGTTTAAGTGGGACCGGGGAGCTGTTTTTT. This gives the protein CASSLSGTGELFF.

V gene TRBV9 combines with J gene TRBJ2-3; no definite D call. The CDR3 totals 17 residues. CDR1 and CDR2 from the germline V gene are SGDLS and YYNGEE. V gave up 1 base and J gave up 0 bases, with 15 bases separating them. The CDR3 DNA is TGTGCCAGCAGCGTAAATAACGGTTTACTTAGCACAGATACGCAGTATTTT. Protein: CASSVNNGLLSTDTQYF.

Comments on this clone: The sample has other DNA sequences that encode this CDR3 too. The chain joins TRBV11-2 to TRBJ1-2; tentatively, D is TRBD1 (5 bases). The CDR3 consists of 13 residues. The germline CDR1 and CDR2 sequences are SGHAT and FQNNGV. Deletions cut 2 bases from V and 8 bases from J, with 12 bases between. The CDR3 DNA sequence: TGTGCCAGCAGCTTAATGGGAGGGGCCGGCTACACCTTC. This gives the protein CASSLMGGAGYTF.

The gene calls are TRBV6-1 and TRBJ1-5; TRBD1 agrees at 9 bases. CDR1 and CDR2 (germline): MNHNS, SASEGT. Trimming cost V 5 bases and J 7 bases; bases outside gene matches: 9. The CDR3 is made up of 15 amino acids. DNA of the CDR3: TGTGCCAGCAGTCCGCGGACAGGGGAACCCCAGCCCCAGCATTTT. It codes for CASSPRTGEPQPQHF.

CDR3 protein: CASSSQTSGSGEQFF. The CDR3 DNA reads TGTGCCAGCAGCAGTCAGACTAGCGGGAGCGGGGAGCAGTTCTTC. The chain recombines TRBV2 with TRBJ2-1; 12 nucleotides match TRBD2. CDR1 and CDR2 (germline): SNHLY, FYNNEI. Unmatched junction bases numbered 10, after V lost 6 bases and J lost 10 bases. This CDR3 has 15 amino acids.

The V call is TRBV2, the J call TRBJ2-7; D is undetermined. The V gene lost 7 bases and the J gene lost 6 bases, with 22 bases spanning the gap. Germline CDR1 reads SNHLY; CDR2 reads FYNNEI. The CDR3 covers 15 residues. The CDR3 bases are TGTGCCAGCACCCCGACCCCGGCCCTTGGCAGCGAGCAGTACTTC. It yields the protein CASTPTPALGSEQYF.

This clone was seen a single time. The CDR3: CASGRTGLAGGLPFTGELFF. The DNA of the CDR3 is TGTGCCAGCGGCCGGACAGGTTTAGCGGGAGGGCTCCCTTTCACCGGGGAGCTGTTTTTT. The genes are TRBV7-3 and TRBJ2-2; the match to TRBD2 covers 11 bases. Looked up from germline, CDR1 is SGHTA and CDR2 is FQGTGA. CDR3 length: 20 amino acids. The J segment lost 4 bases and the V segment lost 8 bases, leaving 21 bases of the junction unmatched.

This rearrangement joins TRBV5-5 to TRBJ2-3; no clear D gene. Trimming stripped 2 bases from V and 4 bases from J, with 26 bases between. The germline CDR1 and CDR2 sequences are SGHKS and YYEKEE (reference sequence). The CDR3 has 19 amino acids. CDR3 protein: CASSLQVVWRTLVSDTQYF. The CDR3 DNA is TGTGCCAGCAGCTTACAAGTAGTCTGGCGGACCCTCGTATCAGATACGCAGTATTTT.

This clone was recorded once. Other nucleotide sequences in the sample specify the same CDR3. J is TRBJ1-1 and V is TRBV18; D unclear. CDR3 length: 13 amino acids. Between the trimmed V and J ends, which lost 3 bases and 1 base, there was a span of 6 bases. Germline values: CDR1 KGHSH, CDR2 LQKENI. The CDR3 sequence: CASSPQQNTEAFF. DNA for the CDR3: TGTGCCAGCTCACCTCAGCAGAACACTGAAGCTTTCTTT.

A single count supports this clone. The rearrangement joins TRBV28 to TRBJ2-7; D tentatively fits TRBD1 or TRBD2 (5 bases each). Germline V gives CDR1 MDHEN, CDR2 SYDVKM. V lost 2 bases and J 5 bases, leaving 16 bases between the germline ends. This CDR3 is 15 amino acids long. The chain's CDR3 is CASSLTSGSGHEQYF. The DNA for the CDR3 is TGTGCCAGCAGTTTAACTTCGGGATCGGGGCACGAGCAGTACTTC.